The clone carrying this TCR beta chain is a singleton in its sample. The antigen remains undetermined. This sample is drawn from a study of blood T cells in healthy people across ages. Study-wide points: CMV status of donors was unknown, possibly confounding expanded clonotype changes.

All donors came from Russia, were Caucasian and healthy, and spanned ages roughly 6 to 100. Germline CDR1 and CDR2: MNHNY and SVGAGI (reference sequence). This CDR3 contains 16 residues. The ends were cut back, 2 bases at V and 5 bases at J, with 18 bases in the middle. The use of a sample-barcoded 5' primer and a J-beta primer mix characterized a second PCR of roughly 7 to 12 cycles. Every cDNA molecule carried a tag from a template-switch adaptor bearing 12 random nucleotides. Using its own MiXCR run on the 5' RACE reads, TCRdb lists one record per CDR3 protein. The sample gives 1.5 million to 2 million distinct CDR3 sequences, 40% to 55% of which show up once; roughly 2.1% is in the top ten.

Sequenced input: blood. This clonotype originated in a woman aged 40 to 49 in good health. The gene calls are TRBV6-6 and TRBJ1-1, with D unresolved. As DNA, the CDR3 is TGTGCCAGCAGTTACAATGCTGGGAGAGCGGGGACTGAAGCTTTCTTT. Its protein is CASSYNAGRAGTEAFF.